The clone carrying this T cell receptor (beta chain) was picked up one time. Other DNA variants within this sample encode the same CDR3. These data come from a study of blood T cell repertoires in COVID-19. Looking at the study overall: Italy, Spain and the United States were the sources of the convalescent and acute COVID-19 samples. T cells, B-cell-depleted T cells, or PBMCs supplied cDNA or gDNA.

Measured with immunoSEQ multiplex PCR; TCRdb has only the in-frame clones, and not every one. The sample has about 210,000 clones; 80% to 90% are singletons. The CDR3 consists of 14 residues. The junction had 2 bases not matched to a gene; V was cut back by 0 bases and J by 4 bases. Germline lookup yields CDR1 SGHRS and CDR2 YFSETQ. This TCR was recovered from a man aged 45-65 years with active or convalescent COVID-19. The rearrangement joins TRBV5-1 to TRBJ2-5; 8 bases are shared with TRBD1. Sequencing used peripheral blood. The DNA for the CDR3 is TGCGCCAGCAGCTTGGTACAGGGGGGAGAGACCCAGTACTTC. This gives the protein CASSLVQGGETQYF.